This T cell receptor (beta chain) was sequenced in a study of shared clonotypes between healthy human individuals. Study observations and caveats: Clonotype sharing among the donors was expected to vary with sequencing depth. Since donors were few, the genetic and exposure-history diversity represented was limited.

Germline CDR1 SQVTM, CDR2 ANQGSEA. The CDR3 is made up of 14 amino acids. V lost 6 bases, J lost 0 bases, and 14 bases lay in between. This clone was counted only a few times. Its matching antigen is unknown. The repertoire was sequenced with immunoSEQ multiplex PCR; TCRdb's copy has only in-frame clones and lacks some. The repertoire consists of about 480,000 clones, with about 79% occurring once and the leading ten covering around 12%. Each sample came from a Caucasian adult donor living in Nashville, Tennessee. It was tens of millions of PBMCs that unsorted samples used for genomic DNA. The clonotype comes from a woman in her thirties or forties in good health. Some clones in this sample may be carry-over from other donors' samples. This rearrangement joins TRBV29-1 to TRBJ1-2, with D possibly matching TRBD1 (5 bases). Sample: PBMCs. CDR3 in amino acids: CSVPRGESNYGYTF. CDR3 in DNA: TGCAGCGTGCCAAGAGGGGAATCTAACTATGGCTACACCTTC.